This entry is about one T cell receptor beta chain. Antigen: not known. The source of the sample is a study of OX40 agonist ivuxolimab in advanced cancers. Study summary: Patient treatment consisted of intravenous ivuxolimab administration every 2 weeks at 0.01 to 10 mg/kg. Patients were 82.7% male with ages about 20 to 79, mean approximately 58.

Study conclusions and caveats: Expanded clones were, on average, more numerous in CD8+ T cells than in CD4+.

This CDR3 comprises 17 residues. Trimming took off 2 bases at V and 5 bases at J, with 18 bases between the two ends. Germline-derived CDR1 and CDR2 are MGHDK and SYGVNS. Some clones are missing from TCRdb's copy, which holds only in-frame ones; the method was immunoSEQ multiplex PCR. The table has around 14,000 clones, about 77% seen once; the top ten hold around a third. The starting material was CD4+ or CD8+ T cells sorted from blood, obtained in a trial of the OX40 agonist ivuxolimab. This TCR derives from an adult with an advanced solid tumor such as melanoma, head and neck, liver or kidney cancer. The chain combines TRBV25-1 with TRBJ1-4; possible D gene TRBD1, 5 bases. CDR3 in DNA: TGTGCCAGCAGTGAAATAATGGTGGGGGATAACAATGAAAAACTGTTTTTT. It is translated as CASSEIMVGDNNEKLFF.